This T cell receptor (beta chain) was sequenced during a study of human thymus T cells. The study, taken as a whole, reports: Use of V and J genes seemed skewed within the thymic and blood repertoires.

On this clone itself: Its antigen is as yet unknown.

In corrective heart surgery, resections were taken, and these provided the thymus tissue. Clones were read by immunoSEQ multiplex PCR, and TCRdb kept only the in-frame ones, dropping some. The table includes tens of thousands of clones, roughly 94% detected once. Material: thymus tissue. This sequence was found in a girl in the first two years of life with a congenital heart defect but otherwise immunologically healthy.

The CDR3 reads CASSPSLGTDTQYF. CDR3 DNA: TGTGCCAGCAGTCCATCGTTGGGCACAGATACGCAGTATTTT. This chain links TRBV27 with TRBJ2-3, with D unclear. The CDR3 is made up of 14 amino acids. CDR1 is MNHEY and CDR2 is SMNVEV in the germline V gene (reference sequence). V lost 5 bases and J 1 base, leaving 10 bases between the germline ends.